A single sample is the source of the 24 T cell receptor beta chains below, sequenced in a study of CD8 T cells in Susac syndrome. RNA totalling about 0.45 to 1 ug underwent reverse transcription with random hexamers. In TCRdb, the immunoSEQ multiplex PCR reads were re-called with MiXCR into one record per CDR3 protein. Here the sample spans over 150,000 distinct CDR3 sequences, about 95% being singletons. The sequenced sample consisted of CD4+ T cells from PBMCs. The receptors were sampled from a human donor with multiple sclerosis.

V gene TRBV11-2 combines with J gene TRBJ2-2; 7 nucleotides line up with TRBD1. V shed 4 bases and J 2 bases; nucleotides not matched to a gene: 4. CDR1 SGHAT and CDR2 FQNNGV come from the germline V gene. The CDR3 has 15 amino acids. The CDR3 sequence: CASSWRQGNTGELFF. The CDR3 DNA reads TGTGCCAGCAGCTGGAGACAGGGCAACACCGGGGAGCTGTTTTTT. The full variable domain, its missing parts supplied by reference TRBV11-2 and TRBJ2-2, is EAGVAQSPRYKIIEKRQSVAFWCNPISGHATLYWYQQILGQGPKLLIQFQNNGVVDDSQLPKDRFSAERLKGVDSTLKIQPAKLEDSAVYLCASSWRQGNTGELFFGEGSRLTVL.

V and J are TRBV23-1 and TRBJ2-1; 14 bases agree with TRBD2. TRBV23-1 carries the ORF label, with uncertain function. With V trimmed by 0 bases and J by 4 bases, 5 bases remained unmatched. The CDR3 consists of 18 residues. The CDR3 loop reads CASSQSKTSGRGYNEQFF. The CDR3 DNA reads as TGCGCCAGCAGTCAATCGAAGACTAGCGGGAGGGGGTACAATGAGCAGTTCTTC.

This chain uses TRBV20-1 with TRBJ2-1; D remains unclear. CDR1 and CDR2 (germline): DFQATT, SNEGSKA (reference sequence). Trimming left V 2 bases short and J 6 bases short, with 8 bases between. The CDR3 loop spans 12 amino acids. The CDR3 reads CSARLLINEQFF. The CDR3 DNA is TGCAGTGCTAGATTACTAATCAATGAGCAGTTCTTC.

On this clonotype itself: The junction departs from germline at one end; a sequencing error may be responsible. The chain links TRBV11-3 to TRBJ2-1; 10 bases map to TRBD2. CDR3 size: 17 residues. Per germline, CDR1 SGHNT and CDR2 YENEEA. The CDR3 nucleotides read TGTGCCAGCAGCTCCCGCCTGGCTAGCGGGGGTTACATTGAGCAGTTCTTC. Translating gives CASSSRLASGGYIEQFF. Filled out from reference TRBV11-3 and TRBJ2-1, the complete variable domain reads EAGVVQSPRYKIIEKKQPVAFWCNPISGHNTLYWYLQNLGQGPELLIRYENEEAVDDSQLPKDRFSAERLKGVDSTLKIQPAELGDSAVYLCASSSRLASGGYIEQFFGPGTRLTVL.

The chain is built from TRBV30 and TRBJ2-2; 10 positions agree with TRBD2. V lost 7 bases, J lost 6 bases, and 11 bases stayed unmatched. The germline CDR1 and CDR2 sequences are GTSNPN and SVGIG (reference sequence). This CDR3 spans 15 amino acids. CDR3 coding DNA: TGTGCCTCCACGGGAAGCGGGGGGGCTCCCGGGGAGCTGTTTTTT. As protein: CASTGSGGAPGELFF. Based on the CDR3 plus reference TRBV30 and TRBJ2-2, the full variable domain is SQTIHQWPATLVQPVGSPLSLECTVEGTSNPNLYWYRQAAGRGLQLLFYSVGIGQISSEVPQNLSASRPQDRQFILSSKKLLLSDSGFYLCASTGSGGAPGELFFGEGSRLTVL.

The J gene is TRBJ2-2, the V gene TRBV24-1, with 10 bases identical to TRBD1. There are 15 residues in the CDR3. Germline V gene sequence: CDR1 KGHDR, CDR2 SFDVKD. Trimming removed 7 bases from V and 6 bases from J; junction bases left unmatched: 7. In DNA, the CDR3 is TGTGCCACCAGCCGACAGGGGGCTCATTCCGGGGAGCTGTTTTTT. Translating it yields CATSRQGAHSGELFF.

The CDR3 is CASSSWTGPGYTF. DNA of the CDR3: TGTGCCAGCAGTTCCTGGACAGGCCCTGGCTACACCTTC. J is TRBJ1-2 and V is TRBV6-6; 7 bases align to TRBD1. CDR3 length: 13 residues. V lost 4 bases to trimming and J lost 7 bases; unmatched junction nucleotides: 6. The germline V gene has CDR1 MNHNY and CDR2 SVGAGI (reference sequence).

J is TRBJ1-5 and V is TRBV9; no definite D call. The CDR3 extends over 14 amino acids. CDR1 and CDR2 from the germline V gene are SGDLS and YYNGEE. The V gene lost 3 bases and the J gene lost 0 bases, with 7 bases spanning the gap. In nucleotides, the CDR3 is TGTGCCAGCAGCGAGGGTCTTAGCAATCAGCCCCAGCATTTT. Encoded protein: CASSEGLSNQPQHF.

The DNA of the CDR3 is TGCAGCGTTAAAGGGGATTATACCCAGCAGTTCTTC. Encoded protein: CSVKGDYTQQFF. The chain employs TRBV29-1 and TRBJ2-1; tentatively, D is TRBD1 (5 bases). The germline V gene encodes CDR1 SQVTM and CDR2 ANQGSEA. With 5 bases removed from V and 11 bases from J, the gap between germline ends came to 16 bases. This CDR3 is built from 12 residues.

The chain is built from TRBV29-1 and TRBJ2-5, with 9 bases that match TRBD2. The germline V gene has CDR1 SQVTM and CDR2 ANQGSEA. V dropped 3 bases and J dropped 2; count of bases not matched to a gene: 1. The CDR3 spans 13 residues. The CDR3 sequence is CSVELAGQETQYF. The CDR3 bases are TGCAGCGTTGAGCTAGCGGGGCAAGAGACCCAGTACTTC. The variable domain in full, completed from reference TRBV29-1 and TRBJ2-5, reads SAVISQKPSRDICQRGTSLTIQCQVDSQVTMMFWYRQQPGQSLTLIATANQGSEATYESGFVIDKFPISRPNLTFSTLTVSNMSPEDSSIYLCSVELAGQETQYFGPGTRLLVL.

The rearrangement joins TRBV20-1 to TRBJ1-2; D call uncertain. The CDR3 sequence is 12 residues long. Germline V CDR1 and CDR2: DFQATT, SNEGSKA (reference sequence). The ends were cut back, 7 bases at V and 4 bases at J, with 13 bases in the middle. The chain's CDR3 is CSVPDGLYGYTF. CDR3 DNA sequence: TGCAGTGTTCCGGACGGGCTCTATGGCTACACCTTC.

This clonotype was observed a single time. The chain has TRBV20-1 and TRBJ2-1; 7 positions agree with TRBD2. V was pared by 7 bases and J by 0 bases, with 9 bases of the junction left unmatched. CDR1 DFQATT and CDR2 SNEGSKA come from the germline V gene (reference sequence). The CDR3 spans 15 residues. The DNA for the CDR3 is TGCAGTGGCGGCAGCGGGGCTACCTCCTACAATGAGCAGTTCTTC. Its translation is CSGGSGATSYNEQFF.

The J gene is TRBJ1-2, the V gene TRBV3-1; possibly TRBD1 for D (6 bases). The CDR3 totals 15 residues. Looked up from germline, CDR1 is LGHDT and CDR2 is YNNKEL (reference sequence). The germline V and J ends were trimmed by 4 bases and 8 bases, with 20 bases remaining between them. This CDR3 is CASSPNPGTSYGYTF. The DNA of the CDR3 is TGTGCCAGCAGCCCCAACCCTGGGACAAGTTACGGCTACACCTTC.

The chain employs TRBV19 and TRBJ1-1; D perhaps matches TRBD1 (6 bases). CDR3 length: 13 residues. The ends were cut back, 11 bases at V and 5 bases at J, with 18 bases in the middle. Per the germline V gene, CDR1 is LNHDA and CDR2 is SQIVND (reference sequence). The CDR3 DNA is TGTGCCTCACGGCGGCCAGGGGAAACTGAAGCTTTCTTT. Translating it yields CASRRPGETEAFF.

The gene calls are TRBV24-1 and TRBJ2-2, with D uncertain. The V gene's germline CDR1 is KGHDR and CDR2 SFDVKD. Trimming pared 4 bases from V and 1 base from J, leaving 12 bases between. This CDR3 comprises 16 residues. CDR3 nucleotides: TGTGCCACCAGTGACCAGGCGGACCTGAACACCGGGGAGCTGTTTTTT. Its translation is CATSDQADLNTGELFF.

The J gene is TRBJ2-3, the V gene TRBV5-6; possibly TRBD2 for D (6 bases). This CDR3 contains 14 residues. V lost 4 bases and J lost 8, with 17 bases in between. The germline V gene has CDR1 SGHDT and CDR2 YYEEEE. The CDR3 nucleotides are TGTGCCAGCAGCCGGGACTCACACCAGGGTACGCAGTATTTT. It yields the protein CASSRDSHQGTQYF. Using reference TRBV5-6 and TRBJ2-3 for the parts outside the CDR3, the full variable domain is DAGVTQSPTHLIKTRGQQVTLRCSPKSGHDTVSWYQQALGQGPQFIFQYYEEEERQRGNFPDRFSGHQFPNYSSELNVNALLLGDSALYLCASSRDSHQGTQYFGPGTRLTVL.

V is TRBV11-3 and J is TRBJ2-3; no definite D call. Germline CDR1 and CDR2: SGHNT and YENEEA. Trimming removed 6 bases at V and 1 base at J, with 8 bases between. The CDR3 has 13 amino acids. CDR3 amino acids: CASSFEGTDTQYF. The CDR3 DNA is TGTGCCAGCAGTTTTGAGGGCACAGATACGCAGTATTTT.

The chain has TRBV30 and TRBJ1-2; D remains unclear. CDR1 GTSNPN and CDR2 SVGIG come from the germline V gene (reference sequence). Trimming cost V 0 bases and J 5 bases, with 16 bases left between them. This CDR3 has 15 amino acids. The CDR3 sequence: CAWSVAIRARYGYTF. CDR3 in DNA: TGTGCCTGGAGTGTAGCCATACGGGCCCGATATGGCTACACCTTC.

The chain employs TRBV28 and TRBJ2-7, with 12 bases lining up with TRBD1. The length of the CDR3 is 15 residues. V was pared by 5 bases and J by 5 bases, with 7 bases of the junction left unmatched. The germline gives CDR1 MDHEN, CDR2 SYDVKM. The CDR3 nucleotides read TGTGCCAGCAGTACCGCCGGGACAGGGGGCCACGAGCAGTACTTC. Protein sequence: CASSTAGTGGHEQYF.

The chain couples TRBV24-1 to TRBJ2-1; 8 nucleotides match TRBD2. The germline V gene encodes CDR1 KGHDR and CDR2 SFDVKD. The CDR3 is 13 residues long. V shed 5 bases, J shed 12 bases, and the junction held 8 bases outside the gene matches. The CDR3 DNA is TGTGCCACCAGTGGTGGGGGACTAGTACGGCAGTTCTTC. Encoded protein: CATSGGGLVRQFF.

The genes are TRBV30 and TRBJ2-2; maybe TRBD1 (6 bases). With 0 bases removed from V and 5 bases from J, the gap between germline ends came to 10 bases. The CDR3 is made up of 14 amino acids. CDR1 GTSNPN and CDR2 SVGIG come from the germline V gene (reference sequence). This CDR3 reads CAWSVVGATGELFF. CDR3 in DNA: TGTGCCTGGAGTGTAGTGGGGGCAACCGGGGAGCTGTTTTTT.

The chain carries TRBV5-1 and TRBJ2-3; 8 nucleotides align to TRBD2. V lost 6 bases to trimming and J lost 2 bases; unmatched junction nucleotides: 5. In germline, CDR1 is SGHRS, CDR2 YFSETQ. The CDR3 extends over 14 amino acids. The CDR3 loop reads CASTFGGDTDTQYF. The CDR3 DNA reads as TGCGCCAGCACCTTCGGGGGGGACACAGATACGCAGTATTTT.

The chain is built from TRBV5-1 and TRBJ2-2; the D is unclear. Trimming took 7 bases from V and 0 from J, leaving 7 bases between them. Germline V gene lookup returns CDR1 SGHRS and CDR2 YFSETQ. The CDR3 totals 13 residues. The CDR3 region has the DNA TGCGCCAGCTTGCCCGCGAACACCGGGGAGCTGTTTTTT. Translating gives CASLPANTGELFF.

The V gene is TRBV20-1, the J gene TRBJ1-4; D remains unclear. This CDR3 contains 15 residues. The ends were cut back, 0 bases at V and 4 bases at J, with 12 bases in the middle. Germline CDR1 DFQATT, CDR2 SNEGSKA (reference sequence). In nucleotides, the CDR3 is TGCAGTGCTAGAGATCGGTTGGAGCATAATGAAAAACTGTTTTTT. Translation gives CSARDRLEHNEKLFF.